This T cell receptor (beta chain) appears in the sequencing data of a study of beta chain features in type 1 diabetes. Study details: All samples combined gave 90 million to 130 million sorted cells for examination.

Germline values: CDR1 SQVTM, CDR2 ANQGSEA. CDR3 length: 14 amino acids. The trim removed 4 bases at V and 3 bases at J, leaving 6 bases unmatched. This clone turned up a few times. Expressed TCRB transcripts were sequenced after all isolated RNA was converted to cDNA. Clones were sequenced by immunoSEQ multiplex PCR, and TCRdb holds only the in-frame ones, with some missing. Counted here are 400,000 to 600,000 clones, about 30% occurring once; the ten biggest clones make up about 0.065%. The J gene is TRBJ2-5, the V gene TRBV29-1; 9 nucleotides align to TRBD1. Sequencing was performed on naive CD4+ T cells from blood. This TCR derives from a man younger than 35 in good health. CDR3 sequence: CSVAITGGEETQYF. In DNA, the CDR3 is TGCAGCGTTGCCATTACAGGGGGCGAAGAGACCCAGTACTTC.